This entry lists 9 T cell receptor beta chains sequenced from one sample in a study of post-analysis software for immune sequencing data (dated by TCRdb to the mid-2010s). Summary of the overall study and its limitations: Patients showed significantly higher frequencies than controls for a few TRBV segments, among them TRBV5-6, TRBV5-1 and TRBV20-1.

No cognate antigen is known for these TCRs. Library generation was performed with PCR. Instrument used: Illumina HiSeq 2500. To reduce PCR and sequencing biases, unique molecular identifiers were incorporated into the TCR beta cDNA libraries. TCRdb trimmed public reads at Q25 via fastp, called clones via MiXCR and kept in-frame beta chains. Each CDR3 protein gets just one entry, which takes the most common genes and DNA from the rows behind it. The sample table contains fewer than 550,000 distinct CDR3 sequences; only one count was recorded for around a third of them. The top ten clonotypes cover about 5.6% of the sample. Sequenced sample: blood. All receptors derive from a girl aged 2-17 years with multiple sclerosis.

This chain joins TRBV6-5 and TRBJ2-7; 7 bases align to TRBD2. The J call may not be correct, given that the DNA end is closer to TRBJ2-5. This CDR3 comprises 16 residues. The germline V gene encodes CDR1 MNHEY and CDR2 SVGAGI. CDR3 region: CASSPPRPFGGETQYF. The CDR3 DNA follows: TGTGCCAGCAGTCCCCCCAGACCCTTCGGGGGGGAGACCCAGTACTTC.

This clonotype showed up many times. V usage is TRBV24-1 and J usage is TRBJ1-2; D may be TRBD1 (6 bases). Trimming cost V 4 bases and J 2 bases, with 19 bases left between them. The V gene's germline CDR1 is KGHDR and CDR2 SFDVKD. The CDR3 consists of 17 residues. This CDR3 is CATSDRFTGTGNYGYTF. The CDR3, as DNA: TGTGCCACCAGTGACCGATTTACAGGGACCGGGAACTATGGCTACACCTTC.

This clonotype was recorded a few times. This chain joins TRBV2 and TRBJ1-4; perhaps TRBD1 as D (6 bases). This CDR3 is built from 14 residues. Trimming shortened V by 5 bases and J by 3 bases, and 10 bases separated the two germline ends. Germline V lookup: CDR1 SNHLY, CDR2 FYNNEI. CDR3 DNA sequence: TGTGCCAGCAGTCAGGGGACGGCTAATGAAAAACTGTTTTTT. This translates into CASSQGTANEKLFF. Using reference TRBV2 and TRBJ1-4 for the parts outside the CDR3, the full variable domain is EPEVTQTPSHQVTQMGQEVILRCVPISNHLYFYWYRQILGQKVEFLVSFYNNEISEKSEIFDDQFSVERPDGSNFTLKIRSTKLEDSAMYFCASSQGTANEKLFFGSGTQLSVL.

The chain is built from TRBV10-1 and TRBJ1-1; no clear D. V lost 0 bases and J 1 base, leaving 3 bases between the germline ends. Germline CDR1 is WNHNN and CDR2 is SYGVQD (reference sequence). The CDR3 runs 13 residues. The CDR3 DNA follows: TGCGCCAGCAGTGAGTCAACGAACACTGAAGCTTTCTTT. It codes for CASSESTNTEAFF.

This clonotype showed up just a few times. V usage is TRBV12-3 or TRBV12-4 and J usage is TRBJ2-3, with D tentatively TRBD1 (6 bases). The CDR3 has 14 amino acids. With 5 bases removed from V and 3 bases from J, the gap between germline ends came to 12 bases. The CDR3 sequence: CASSQQGWTDTQYF. Written as DNA, the CDR3 is TGTGCCAGCAGTCAACAGGGTTGGACAGATACGCAGTATTTT.

This rearrangement joins TRBV24-1 to TRBJ1-5, with D uncertain. The germline V and J ends were trimmed by 9 bases and 0 bases, with 11 bases remaining between them. The CDR3 is made up of 14 amino acids. Germline V gives CDR1 KGHDR, CDR2 SFDVKD. The CDR3, as DNA: TGTGCCACCGCGGAGGGCTATAGCAATCAGCCCCAGCATTTT. Translating it yields CATAEGYSNQPQHF.

This clonotype was counted only a few times. V usage is TRBV7-9 and J usage is TRBJ2-7, with no clear D. There are 12 residues in the CDR3. Trimming cost V 4 bases and J 3 bases, with 7 bases left between them. Germline CDR1 is SEHNR and CDR2 is FQNEAQ (reference sequence). The chain's CDR3 is CASSSWNYEQYF. CDR3 DNA: TGTGCCAGCAGCTCGTGGAACTACGAGCAGTACTTC.

This clonotype was counted a few times. The chain has TRBV12-3 or TRBV12-4 and TRBJ2-4; D uncertain. The last part of the DNA fits TRBJ2-5 better; the J call may be wrong. CDR3 size: 13 residues. CDR3 nucleotides: TGTGCCAGCAGTTTACCCTATGAAGAGACCCAGTACTTC. It encodes CASSLPYEETQYF.

The V call is TRBV20-1, the J call TRBJ2-3; the D gene is possibly TRBD2 (6 bases). In germline, CDR1 is DFQATT, CDR2 SNEGSKA (reference sequence). Trimming removed 2 bases at V and 0 bases at J, with 12 bases between. The CDR3 contains 15 residues. The CDR3 protein is CSARTSGPSTDTQYF. For the CDR3, the DNA is TGCAGTGCTAGAACGAGCGGGCCTAGCACAGATACGCAGTATTTT.